The entry that follows covers one T cell receptor (beta chain) sequence. Its antigen is not known. CDR3 size: 14 residues. The germline gives CDR1 MNHEY, CDR2 SVGAGI. V shed 1 base and J shed 9 bases, with 13 bases lying between them. This sample stems from a study of post-analysis software for immune sequencing data. Study information: Relapsing-remitting, secondary progressive and progressive-relapsing multiple sclerosis were all included among the disease courses.

Study-wide results and caveats: TRBV5-6, TRBV5-1 and TRBV20-1 belonged to a set of a few TRBV segments that were more frequent in patients than controls.

Researchers reported that TCR beta cDNA libraries carried unique molecular identifiers. Each batch of about 0.9 to 10 million T cells produced 450,000 to 500,000 cDNA molecules. TCRdb re-derived calls from the PCR reads in MiXCR, one entry per CDR3 protein. The data show 450,000 to 650,000 distinct CDR3 sequences, about 40% seen once. V gene TRBV6-5 combines with J gene TRBJ2-1; D uncertain. Sequenced: blood. The receptor comes from a girl aged 10 to 17 with multiple sclerosis. In nucleotides, the CDR3 is TGTGCCAGCAGTTACTTACTCGCCCCGGCTGAGCAGTTCTTC. As protein: CASSYLLAPAEQFF.